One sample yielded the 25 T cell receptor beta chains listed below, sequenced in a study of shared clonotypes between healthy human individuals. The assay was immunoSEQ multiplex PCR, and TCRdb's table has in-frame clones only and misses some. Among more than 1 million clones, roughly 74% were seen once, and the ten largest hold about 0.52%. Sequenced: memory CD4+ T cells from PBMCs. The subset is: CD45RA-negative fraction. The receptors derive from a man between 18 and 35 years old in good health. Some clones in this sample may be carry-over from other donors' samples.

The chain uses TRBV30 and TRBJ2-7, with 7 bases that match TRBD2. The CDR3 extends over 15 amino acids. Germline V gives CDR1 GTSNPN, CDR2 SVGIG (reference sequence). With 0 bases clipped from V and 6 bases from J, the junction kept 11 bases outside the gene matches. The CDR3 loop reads CAWSVPGRPVSEQYF. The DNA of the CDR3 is TGTGCCTGGAGTGTACCCGGGAGGCCGGTGTCCGAGCAGTACTTC.

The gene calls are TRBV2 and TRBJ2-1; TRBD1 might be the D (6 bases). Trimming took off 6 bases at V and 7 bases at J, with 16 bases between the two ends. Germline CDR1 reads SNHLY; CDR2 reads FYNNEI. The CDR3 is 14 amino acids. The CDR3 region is CASSPGAFGNEQFF. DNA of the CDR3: TGTGCCAGCAGCCCAGGGGCCTTCGGAAATGAGCAGTTCTTC.

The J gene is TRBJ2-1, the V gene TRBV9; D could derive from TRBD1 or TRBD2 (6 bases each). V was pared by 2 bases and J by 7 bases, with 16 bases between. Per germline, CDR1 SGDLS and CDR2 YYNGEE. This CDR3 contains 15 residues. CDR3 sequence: CASSVGAGEVNEQFF. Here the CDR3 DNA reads TGTGCCAGCAGCGTGGGGGCAGGGGAGGTGAATGAGCAGTTCTTC. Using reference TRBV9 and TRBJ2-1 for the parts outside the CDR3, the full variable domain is DSGVTQTPKHLITATGQRVTLRCSPRSGDLSVYWYQQSLDQGLQFLIQYYNGEERAKGNILERFSAQQFPDLHSELNLSSLELGDSALYFCASSVGAGEVNEQFFGPGTRLTVL.

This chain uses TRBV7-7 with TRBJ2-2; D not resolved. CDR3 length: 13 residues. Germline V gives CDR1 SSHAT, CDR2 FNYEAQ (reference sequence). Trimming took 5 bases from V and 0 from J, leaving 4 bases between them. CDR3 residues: CASSTTNTGELFF. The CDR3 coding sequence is TGTGCCAGCAGCACCACGAACACCGGGGAGCTGTTTTTT. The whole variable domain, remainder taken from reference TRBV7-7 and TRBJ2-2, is GAGVSQSPRYKVTKRGQDVTLRCDPISSHATLYWYQQALGQGPEFLTYFNYEAQPDKSGLPSDRFSAERPEGSISTLTIQRTEQRDSAMYRCASSTTNTGELFFGEGSRLTVL.

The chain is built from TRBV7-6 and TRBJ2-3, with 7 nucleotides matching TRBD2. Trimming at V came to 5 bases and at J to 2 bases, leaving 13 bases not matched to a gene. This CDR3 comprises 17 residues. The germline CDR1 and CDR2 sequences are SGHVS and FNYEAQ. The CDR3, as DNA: TGTGCCAGCAGCCCCGTGGGGGGGACCCCCTTCACAGATACGCAGTATTTT. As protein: CASSPVGGTPFTDTQYF.

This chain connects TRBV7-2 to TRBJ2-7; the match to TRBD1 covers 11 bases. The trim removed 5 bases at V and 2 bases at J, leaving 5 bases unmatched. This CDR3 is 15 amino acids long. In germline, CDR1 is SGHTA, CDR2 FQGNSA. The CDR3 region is CASSPGQGETYEQYF. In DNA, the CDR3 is TGTGCCAGCAGCCCGGGACAGGGGGAGACCTACGAGCAGTACTTC.

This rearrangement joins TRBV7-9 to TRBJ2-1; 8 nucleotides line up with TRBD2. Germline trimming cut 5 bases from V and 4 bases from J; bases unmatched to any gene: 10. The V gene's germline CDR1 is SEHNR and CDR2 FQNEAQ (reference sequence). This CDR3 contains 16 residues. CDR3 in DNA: TGTGCCAGCAGCCCCCCTTTCCGGGAGGGATACAATGAGCAGTTCTTC. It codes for CASSPPFREGYNEQFF.

The CDR3 loop is CSASQGRGYTF. The DNA of the CDR3 is TGCAGTGCTAGTCAGGGCCGAGGCTACACCTTC. The genes are TRBV20-1 and TRBJ1-2; tentative D call: TRBD1 (5 bases). The V end lost 3 bases, the J end lost 8 bases, and 10 bases lay between the germline ends. CDR3 length: 11 amino acids. Germline values: CDR1 DFQATT, CDR2 SNEGSKA (reference sequence).

CDR3: CASSFSGEGNTIYF. The DNA of the CDR3 is TGTGCCAGCAGTTTTTCGGGGGAAGGAAACACCATATATTTT. The gene calls are TRBV27 and TRBJ1-3, with a possible D match to TRBD1 (5 bases). The CDR3 runs to 14 residues. The V end lost 3 bases, the J end lost 4 bases, and 10 bases lay between the germline ends. CDR1 and CDR2 from the germline V gene are MNHEY and SMNVEV (reference sequence).

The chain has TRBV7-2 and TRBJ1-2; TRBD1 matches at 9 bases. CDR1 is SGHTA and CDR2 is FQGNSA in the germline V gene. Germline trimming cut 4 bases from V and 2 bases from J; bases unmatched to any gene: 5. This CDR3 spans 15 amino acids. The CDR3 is CASSSVGQGNYGYTF. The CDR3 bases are TGTGCCAGCAGCTCTGTGGGACAGGGCAACTATGGCTACACCTTC.

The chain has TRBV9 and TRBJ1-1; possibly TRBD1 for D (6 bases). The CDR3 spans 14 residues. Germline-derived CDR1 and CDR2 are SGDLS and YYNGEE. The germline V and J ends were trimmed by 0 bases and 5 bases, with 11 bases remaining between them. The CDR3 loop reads CASSVASGETEAFF. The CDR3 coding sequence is TGTGCCAGCAGCGTAGCCTCAGGGGAAACTGAAGCTTTCTTT.

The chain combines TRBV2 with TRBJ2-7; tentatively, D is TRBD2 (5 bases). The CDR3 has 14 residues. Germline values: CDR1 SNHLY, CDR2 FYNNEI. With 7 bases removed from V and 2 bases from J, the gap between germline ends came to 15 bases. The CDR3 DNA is TGTGCCAGCAAACTCGGGGTAACTACCTACGAGCAGTACTTC. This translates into CASKLGVTTYEQYF. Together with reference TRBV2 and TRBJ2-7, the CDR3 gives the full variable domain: EPEVTQTPSHQVTQMGQEVILRCVPISNHLYFYWYRQILGQKVEFLVSFYNNEISEKSEIFDDQFSVERPDGSNFTLKIRSTKLEDSAMYFCASKLGVTTYEQYFGPGTRLTVT.

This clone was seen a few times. The CDR3 reads CASSLGQAEQFF. The DNA for the CDR3 is TGTGCCAGCAGCCTCGGACAGGCCGAGCAGTTCTTC. The chain recombines TRBV5-4 with TRBJ2-1; 7 nucleotides match TRBD1. CDR1 is SGHNT and CDR2 is YYREEE in the germline V gene (reference sequence). CDR3 length: 12 amino acids. V gave up 4 bases and J gave up 10 bases; unmatched junction bases: 5.

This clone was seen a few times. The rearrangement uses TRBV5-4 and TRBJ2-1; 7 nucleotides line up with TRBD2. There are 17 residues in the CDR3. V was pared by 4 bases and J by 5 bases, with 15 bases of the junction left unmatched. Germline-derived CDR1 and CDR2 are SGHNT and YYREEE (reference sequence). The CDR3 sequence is CASSPHGTTRGNNEQFF. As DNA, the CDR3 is TGTGCCAGCAGCCCCCATGGGACTACTCGGGGGAACAATGAGCAGTTCTTC.

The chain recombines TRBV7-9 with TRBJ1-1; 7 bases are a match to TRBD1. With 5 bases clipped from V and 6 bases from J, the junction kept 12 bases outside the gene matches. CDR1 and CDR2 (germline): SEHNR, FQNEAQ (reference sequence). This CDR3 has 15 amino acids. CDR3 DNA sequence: TGTGCCAGCAGCCCATCGACAGGGTTGTACGCTGAAGCTTTCTTT. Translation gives CASSPSTGLYAEAFF.

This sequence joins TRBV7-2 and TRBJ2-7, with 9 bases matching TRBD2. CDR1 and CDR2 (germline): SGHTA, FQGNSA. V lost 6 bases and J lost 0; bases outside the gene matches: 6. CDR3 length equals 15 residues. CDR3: CASRSWTSVSYEQYF. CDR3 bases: TGTGCCAGCAGATCGTGGACTAGCGTCTCCTACGAGCAGTACTTC. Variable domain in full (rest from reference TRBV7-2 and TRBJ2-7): GAGVSQSPSNKVTEKGKDVELRCDPISGHTALYWYRQSLGQGLEFLIYFQGNSAPDKSGLPSDRFSAERTGGSVSTLTIQRTQQEDSAVYLCASRSWTSVSYEQYFGPGTRLTVT.

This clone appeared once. The CDR3 sequence: CAWSASSGTDTQYF. Written as DNA, the CDR3 is TGTGCCTGGAGTGCGTCTAGCGGCACAGATACGCAGTATTTT. The chain combines TRBV30 with TRBJ2-3; perhaps TRBD2 as D (6 bases). V lost 1 base and J lost 1, with 9 bases in between. From germline, CDR1 is GTSNPN and CDR2 SVGIG (reference sequence). The CDR3 is 14 residues long.

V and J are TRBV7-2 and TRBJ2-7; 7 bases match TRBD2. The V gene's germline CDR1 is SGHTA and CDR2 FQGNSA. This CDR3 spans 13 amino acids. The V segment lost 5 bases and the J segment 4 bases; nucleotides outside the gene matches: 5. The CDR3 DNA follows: TGTGCCAGCAGCCGGGGGGTGGCTTACGAGCAGTACTTC. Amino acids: CASSRGVAYEQYF.

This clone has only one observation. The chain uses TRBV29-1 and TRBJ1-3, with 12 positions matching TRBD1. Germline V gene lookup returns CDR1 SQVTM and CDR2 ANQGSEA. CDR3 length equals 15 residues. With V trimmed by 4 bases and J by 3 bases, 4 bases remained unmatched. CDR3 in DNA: TGCAGCGTTGTGGGGACAGGGGGCTTTGGAAACACCATATATTTT. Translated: CSVVGTGGFGNTIYF.

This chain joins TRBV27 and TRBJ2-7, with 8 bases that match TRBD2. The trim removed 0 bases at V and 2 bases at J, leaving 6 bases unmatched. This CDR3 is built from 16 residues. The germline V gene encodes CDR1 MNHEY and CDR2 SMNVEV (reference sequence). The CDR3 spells CASSLSGLVPPYEQYF. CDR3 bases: TGTGCCAGCAGTTTATCGGGACTAGTTCCCCCCTACGAGCAGTACTTC.

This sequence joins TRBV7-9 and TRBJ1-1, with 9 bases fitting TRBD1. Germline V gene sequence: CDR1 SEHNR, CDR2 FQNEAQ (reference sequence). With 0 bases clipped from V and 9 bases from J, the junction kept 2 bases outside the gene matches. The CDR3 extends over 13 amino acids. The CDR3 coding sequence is TGTGCCAGCAGCTTAGCTACAGGGGGCAAAGCTTTCTTT. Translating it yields CASSLATGGKAFF. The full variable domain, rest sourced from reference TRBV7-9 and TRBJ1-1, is DTGVSQNPRHKITKRGQNVTFRCDPISEHNRLYWYRQTLGQGPEFLTYFQNEAQLEKSRLLSDRFSAERPKGSFSTLEIQRTEQGDSAMYLCASSLATGGKAFFGQGTRLTVV.

The CDR3 nucleotides read TGTGCCAGCAGTGTAGCCGGGACTCCGGCAAGCTTACGCTACAATGAGCAGTTCTTC. It is translated as CASSVAGTPASLRYNEQFF. The rearrangement uses TRBV27 and TRBJ2-1; tentative D call: TRBD2 (6 bases). The CDR3 is made up of 19 amino acids. Germline V gives CDR1 MNHEY, CDR2 SMNVEV (reference sequence). Trimming stripped 5 bases from V and 3 bases from J, with 26 bases between.

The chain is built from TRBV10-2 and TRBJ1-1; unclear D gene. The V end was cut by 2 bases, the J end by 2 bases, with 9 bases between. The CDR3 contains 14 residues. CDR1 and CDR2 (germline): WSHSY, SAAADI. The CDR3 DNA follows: TGCGCCAGCAGTGAGATAGAGGGAAACACTGAAGCTTTCTTT. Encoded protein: CASSEIEGNTEAFF.

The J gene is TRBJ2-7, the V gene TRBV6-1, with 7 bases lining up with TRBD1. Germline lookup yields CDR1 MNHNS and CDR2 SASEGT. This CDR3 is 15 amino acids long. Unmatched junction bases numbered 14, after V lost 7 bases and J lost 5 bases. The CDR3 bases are TGTGCCAGCACTGGGAATACTAGGGGGCGCGACGAGCAGTACTTC. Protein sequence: CASTGNTRGRDEQYF.

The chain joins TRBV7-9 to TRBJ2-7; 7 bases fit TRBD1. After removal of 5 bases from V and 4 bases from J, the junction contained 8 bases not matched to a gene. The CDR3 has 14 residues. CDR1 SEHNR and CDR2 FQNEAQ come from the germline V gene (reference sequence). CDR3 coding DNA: TGTGCCAGCAGCAAATCCCGGGACAGTTACGAGCAGTACTTC. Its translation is CASSKSRDSYEQYF.